This T cell receptor (beta chain) stems from a study of T cells after somatic rescue of genetic block. Assay used: immunoSEQ multiplex PCR; TCRdb lists only in-frame clones, some missing. The table has tens of thousands of clones, approximately 96% seen once. Per the germline V gene, CDR1 is ENHRY and CDR2 is SYGVKD. The CDR3 sequence is 12 residues long. V shed 6 bases and J shed 3 bases, with 5 bases lying between them. The V call is TRBV10-3, the J call TRBJ2-2; D is unclear. What was sequenced was peripheral blood mononuclear cells (PBMCs). The sequence derives from a child in the first two years of life. CDR3 bases: TGTGCCATCAGCGGACACACCGGGGAGCTGTTTTTT. This translates into CAISGHTGELFF.